Detailed here is one T cell receptor beta chain. Its antigen is unknown. The source of the sample is a study of siplizumab effects on memory and regulatory T cells. Notes on the study in general: No functional test confirmed suppression by proliferating siplizumab-culture Tregs. Sequences that were alloreactive and traceable to unstimulated CD4+ memory cells were significantly reduced by siplizumab. A minor share of alloreactive clones matched unstimulated subsets.

V was clipped by 7 bases and J by 12 bases, with 12 bases between them. This CDR3 is 11 amino acids long. The germline CDR1 and CDR2 sequences are MNHEY and SVGAGI. Assay: immunoSEQ multiplex PCR; the TCRdb copy retains only in-frame clones and omits some. This table has around 110,000 clones, less than 95% appearing once. The sequenced sample consisted of non-Treg CD4+ T cells sorted from blood. The chain uses TRBV6-5 and TRBJ1-4; no reliable D call. The source is a human donor in good health. For the CDR3, the DNA is TGTGCCAGCACTACACCAGTTGAACTGTTTTTT. It is translated as CASTTPVELFF.